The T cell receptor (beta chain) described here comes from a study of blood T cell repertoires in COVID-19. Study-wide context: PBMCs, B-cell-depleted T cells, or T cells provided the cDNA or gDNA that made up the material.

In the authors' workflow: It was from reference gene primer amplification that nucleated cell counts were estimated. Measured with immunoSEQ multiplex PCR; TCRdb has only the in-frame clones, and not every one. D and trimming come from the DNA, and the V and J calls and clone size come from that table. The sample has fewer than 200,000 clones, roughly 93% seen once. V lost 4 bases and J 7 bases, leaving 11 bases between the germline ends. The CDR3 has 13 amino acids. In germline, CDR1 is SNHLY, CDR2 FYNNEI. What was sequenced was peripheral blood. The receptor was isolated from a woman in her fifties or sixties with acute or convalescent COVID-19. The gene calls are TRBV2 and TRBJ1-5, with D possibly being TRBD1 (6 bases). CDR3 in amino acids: CASSGQDSQPQHF. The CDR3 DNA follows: TGTGCCAGCAGTGGACAGGATAGCCAGCCCCAGCATTTT.